The present T cell receptor (beta chain) was sequenced within a study of spatial heterogeneity in lung cancer. TCRdb independently ran MiXCR on the 5' RACE reads; one entry per CDR3 protein. The repertoire holds 3,000 to 3,500 distinct CDR3 sequences, about 20% seen once, with around 40% in the top ten. This clonotype rates as medium-sized. Germline V CDR1 and CDR2: SNHLY, FYNNEI. Trimming removed 3 bases at V and 0 bases at J, with 9 bases between. The CDR3 extends over 14 amino acids. Time point defined: blood at routine non-recurrence follow-up after resection. Sequences were derived from PBMCs, sampled at follow-up. This clonotype was obtained from a male donor with early-stage non-small cell lung cancer. J is TRBJ2-7 and V is TRBV2; tentative D call: TRBD1 (6 bases). The CDR3 DNA reads as TGTGCCAGCAGTGACAACAGGGACTCCTACGAGCAGTACTTC. It specifies CASSDNRDSYEQYF.